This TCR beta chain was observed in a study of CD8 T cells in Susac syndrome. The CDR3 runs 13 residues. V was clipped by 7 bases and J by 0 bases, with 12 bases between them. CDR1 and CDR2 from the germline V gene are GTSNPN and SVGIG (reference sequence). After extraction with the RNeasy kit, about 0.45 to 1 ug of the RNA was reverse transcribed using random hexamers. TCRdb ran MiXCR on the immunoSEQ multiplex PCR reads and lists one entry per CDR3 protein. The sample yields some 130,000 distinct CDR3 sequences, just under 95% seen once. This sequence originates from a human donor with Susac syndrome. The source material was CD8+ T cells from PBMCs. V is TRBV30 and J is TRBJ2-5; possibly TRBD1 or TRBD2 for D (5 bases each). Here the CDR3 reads CASTGRNQETQYF. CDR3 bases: TGTGCCTCTACGGGACGGAACCAAGAGACCCAGTACTTC.